The text below deals with one T cell receptor (beta chain). The antigen it recognizes is unknown. The sample holds no much larger clone one base away, and base qualities are not on file. This record comes from a study of shared clonotypes between healthy human individuals (dated by TCRdb to 2018 to 2020). Regarding the complete study: The cohort included a few men and a couple of women between 18 and 49 years of age. For each donor, three plates each were used for CD4 naive and CD4 memory, two plates were used for CD8 naive, and one plate was used for CD8 memory. The study deeply sequenced blood TCR repertoires of about 5 healthy adults to estimate repertoire size and the extent of clonotype sharing between individuals. To increase sequencing depth and limit assay-specific biases, different laboratories used diverse techniques to prepare libraries and sequence TCR repertoires. Per donor, leukapheresis produced somewhere between about 0.94 and 10 billion PBMCs.

TCR CDR3 regions were amplified from genomic DNA by multiplex PCR using the deep immunoSEQ assay. Extracted genomic DNA from each cell subset was distributed evenly across all wells of several immunoSEQ 96-well plates, and each plate was treated as a replicate. For sorted subsets, each replicate PCR was loaded with 200 ng genomic DNA, equivalent to 30,000 or so T cell genomes. The purified libraries were quantified using a Qubit 3.0 fluorometer, sized with a Bioanalyzer 2100, and then quantified again using the KAPA Library Quantification kit. Each immunoSEQ 96-well plate was sequenced on its own single-read 150-cycle Illumina NextSeq 550 flow cell. Per the original workflow: Because only junctional sequences without quality scores were contained in the immunoSEQ output, filtering matching that applied to full-length reads could not be performed. To assign V/J genes and CDR3, sequences were annotated using PyIR, a Python wrapper for IgBLAST v1.9, with IMGT germline references. Reads with weak V/J assignments (E-value above 1e-6), missing CDR3, stop codons, out-of-frame junctions, or ambiguous translated residues were removed. A V3J clonotype was defined by an identical inferred V gene, J gene, and CDR3 amino acid sequence. The percentage overlap between two repertoires was calculated by dividing the number of shared unique clonotypes by the size of the smaller repertoire. Richness of each repertoire was evaluated using RTK rarefaction, the Chao1 estimator, and Recon v2.1 estimates of unobserved clonotypes. OLGA was used to compute generation probabilities for all TCRbeta clonotypes that the gDNA method yielded from a handful of donors. TCRdb provides this immuneACCESS table in a form limited to in-frame rearrangements. Some clones are lacking; in checked studies, under half of them reflect an unresolved V gene, and why the rest are absent is not known. The V and J calls and clone size were taken over from that table, and D and trimming were inferred from the DNA. The sample table contains over 2 million clones; only one count was recorded for roughly 94% of them. The ten largest clonotypes hold 0.1% to 0.15% of the sample.

Summary of the overall study and its limitations: Compared with non-shared clonotypes, clonotypes shared by all four sorted-subset donors had higher generation probabilities. Pairwise subsampling led to the expectation that sequencing depth would affect the degree of clonotype sharing among donors. Sharing across several donors was observed for 5% to 6.5% of naive CD4, 3.5% of naive CD8, 2.3% of memory CD4, and around 0.4% of memory CD8 clonotypes. Sampling was limited to blood, and TCR repertoires in tissue likely differ from TCR repertoires in blood. Incomplete sequencing was indicated by rarefaction of sorted-subset datasets, despite the large sequencing depth. Naive subsets generally had larger estimated clonotype richness than memory subsets. Because the study included only a small number of donors, the genetic and exposure-history diversity represented was limited.

CDR1 and CDR2 are drawn from the germline V gene: SGHTS, YDEGEE. The germline ends are 17 bases apart after V is trimmed by 4 bases and J by 0 bases. Inclusive of the bounding cysteine and phenylalanine, the CDR3 is 18 residues long. Kept here is only the CDR3 DNA, which spans 54 bases and is read in frame from base 1. The donors were healthy, HIV-negative adults who had no recently reported acute infections or vaccinations. Every donor was a Caucasian adult residing in Nashville, Tennessee, USA. CD4+ T cells were enriched through magnetic negative selection, after which naive cells were positively selected on CD45RA and the remaining negative fraction served as the memory subset. After blood collection by leukapheresis, PBMCs were isolated using Ficoll-Histopaque density gradient centrifugation and then cryopreserved in the vapor phase of liquid nitrogen. Purity and quantity of every magnetically sorted T cell population were checked by analytical flow cytometry. From each sorted fraction, genomic DNA was isolated and quantified by UV absorbance on a Nanodrop 2000c.

Sequenced input: naive CD4+ T cells sorted from blood. The cell subset or site label for this specimen denotes: CD45RA+ positively selected. The clonotype originates from a man between 18 and 29 years old in good health. The chain uses TRBV5-8 and TRBJ2-6, with no D gene named confidently. CDR3 protein: CASSKQKGKNSGANVLTF. The DNA sequence reads TGTGCCAGCAGCAAACAGAAAGGGAAGAACTCTGGGGCCAACGTCCTGACTTTC.